The clone carrying this T cell receptor (beta chain) was observed many times. V dropped 8 bases and J dropped 3; count of bases not matched to a gene: 11. The CDR3 length is 15 residues. Per the germline V gene, CDR1 is MNHNS and CDR2 is SASEGT. Amplification yielded TCR beta CDR3 regions, with RNA transcripts as the source. HTBI primers were used for first-round RT-PCR of the TCR CDR3. MiXCR, run by TCRdb on the multiplex PCR reads, gives a single entry per CDR3 protein. The table shows hundreds of thousands of distinct CDR3 sequences, with roughly 14% occurring only once. The data were obtained in a study of T cells in Graves' hyperthyroidism and ophthalmopathy. Study-wide background: Peripheral blood was obtained at initial diagnosis, preceding any treatment.

Material: blood. This TCR was recovered from a woman aged 40 to 49 with Graves' ophthalmopathy. V and J are TRBV6-1 and TRBJ2-7; 9 nucleotides align to TRBD2. CDR3 sequence reads: CASRGREGYVYEQYF. The CDR3 nucleotides read TGTGCCAGCCGCGGGCGGGAGGGATATGTCTACGAGCAGTACTTC.